This T cell receptor (beta chain) stems from a study of identical twins. In this sample, this clonotype turned up a few times. What it recognizes is unknown. Findings and caveats of the study: Monozygotic twin pairs showed more out-of-frame TCR alpha sharing than models estimated. There is a chance that invariant MAIT and iNKT cells partially muddied zero-insertion analyses.

With 6 bases removed from V and 5 bases from J, the gap between germline ends came to 14 bases. This CDR3 is built from 14 residues. TCRdb called the 5' RACE reads again in MiXCR, with one record for every CDR3 protein. The sample gives 1.5 million to 2 million distinct CDR3 sequences, less than 40% of which show up once; approximately 0.29% is in the top ten. The chain couples TRBV12-3 or TRBV12-4 to TRBJ1-5; D is unclear. The receptor comes from a newborn girl in good health. What was sequenced was cord blood. In DNA form, the CDR3 reads TGTGCCAGCAGGCCCGGAGGGTACCATCAGCCCCAGCATTTT. This codes for CASRPGGYHQPQHF.